The TCR beta chain described here comes from a study of identical twins. V was trimmed by 0 bases and J by 8 bases, leaving 10 bases between them. Germline-derived CDR1 and CDR2 are DFQATT and SNEGSKA (reference sequence). The CDR3 length is 12 residues. MiXCR was run by TCRdb on the 5' RACE reads, yielding one entry per CDR3 protein. Here the sample spans approximately 500,000 distinct CDR3 sequences, about 24% being singletons. This sample was shared with a second study, whose subject was T cells expressing NK-cell markers.

Sample: CD4+ T cells sorted from blood. The rearrangement uses TRBV20-1 and TRBJ2-5; D is ambiguous. This receptor was taken from a woman aged 18-29 years in good health. The CDR3 coding sequence is TGCAGTGCTAGAGATCTAGGTTACACCCAGTACTTC. Residues: CSARDLGYTQYF.